This T cell receptor (beta chain) was identified in a study of response to subunit inactivated influenza vaccine. Trimming cost V 1 base and J 9 bases; bases outside gene matches: 2. CDR3 size: 14 residues. Study findings and constraints: Researchers suggested that each seasonal influenza vaccination recruits few new T cells.

There are many counts of this clonotype. Its cognate antigen is unknown. TCRdb processed the RT-PCR reads anew with MiXCR; each CDR3 protein has one entry. The sample lists roughly 710,000 distinct CDR3 sequences; 14% were seen once. This TCR was sampled from a man between 45 and 60 years old who received an inactivated influenza vaccine. The chain uses TRBV12-3 or TRBV12-4 and TRBJ1-5; 11 bases agree with TRBD1. The material was PBMCs from blood, obtained roughly 2 weeks before vaccination. CDR3 protein: CASSLGGTGGPQHF. Here the CDR3 DNA reads TGTGCCAGCAGTTTAGGAGGGACAGGGGGGCCCCAGCATTTT.